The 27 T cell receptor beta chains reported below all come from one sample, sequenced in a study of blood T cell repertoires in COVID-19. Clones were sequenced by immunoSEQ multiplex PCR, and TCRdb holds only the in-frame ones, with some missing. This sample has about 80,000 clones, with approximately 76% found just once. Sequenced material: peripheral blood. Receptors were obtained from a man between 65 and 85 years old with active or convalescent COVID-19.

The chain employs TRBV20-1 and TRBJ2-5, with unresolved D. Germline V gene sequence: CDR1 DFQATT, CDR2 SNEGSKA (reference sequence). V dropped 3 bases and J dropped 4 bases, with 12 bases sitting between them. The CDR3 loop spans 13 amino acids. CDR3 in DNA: TGCAGTGCTAGTAAGGTTGGGCGAGAGACCCAGTACTTC. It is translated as CSASKVGRETQYF.

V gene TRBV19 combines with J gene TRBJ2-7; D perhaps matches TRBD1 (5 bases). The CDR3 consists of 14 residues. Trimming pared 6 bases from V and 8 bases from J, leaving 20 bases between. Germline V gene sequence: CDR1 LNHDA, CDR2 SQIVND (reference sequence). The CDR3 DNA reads TGTGCCAGTAGCCCCAGGGTCGGGTTTACGCAGCAGTACTTC. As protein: CASSPRVGFTQQYF. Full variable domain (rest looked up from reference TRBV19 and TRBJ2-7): DGGITQSPKYLFRKEGQNVTLSCEQNLNHDAMYWYRQDPGQGLRLIYYSQIVNDFQKGDIAEGYSVSREKKESFPLTVTSAQKNPTAFYLCASSPRVGFTQQYFGPGTRLTVT.

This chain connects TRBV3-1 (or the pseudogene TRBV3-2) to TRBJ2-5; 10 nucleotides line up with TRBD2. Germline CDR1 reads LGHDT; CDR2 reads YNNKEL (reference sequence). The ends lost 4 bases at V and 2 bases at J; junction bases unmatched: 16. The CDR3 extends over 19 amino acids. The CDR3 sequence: CASSPRRVAGGGEQETQYF. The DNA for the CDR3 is TGTGCCAGCAGCCCCCGGAGGGTAGCGGGGGGCGGGGAACAAGAGACCCAGTACTTC.

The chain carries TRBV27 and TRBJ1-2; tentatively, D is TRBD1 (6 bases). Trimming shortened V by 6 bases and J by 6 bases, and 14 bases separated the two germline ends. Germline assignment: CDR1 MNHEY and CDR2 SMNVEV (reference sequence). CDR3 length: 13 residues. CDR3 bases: TGTGCCAGCAGAGACAGGCTGTCCAATGGCTACACCTTC. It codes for CASRDRLSNGYTF.

The DNA of the CDR3 is TGTGCCAGCAGCCAAATGCAGGGGAACGATGGCTACACCTTC. It yields the protein CASSQMQGNDGYTF. The V and J genes are TRBV3-1 (or the pseudogene TRBV3-2) and TRBJ1-2; D is perhaps TRBD1 (6 bases). V was trimmed by 2 bases and J by 6 bases, leaving 13 bases between them. The CDR3 totals 14 residues. Germline loops: CDR1 LGHDT, CDR2 YNNKEL (reference sequence).

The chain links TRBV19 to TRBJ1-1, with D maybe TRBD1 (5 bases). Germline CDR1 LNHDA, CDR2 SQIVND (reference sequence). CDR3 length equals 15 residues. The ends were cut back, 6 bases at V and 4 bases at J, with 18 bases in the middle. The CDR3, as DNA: TGTGCCAGTAGCCGACCTGCAGGGTCGGGCACTGAAGCTTTCTTT. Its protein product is CASSRPAGSGTEAFF.

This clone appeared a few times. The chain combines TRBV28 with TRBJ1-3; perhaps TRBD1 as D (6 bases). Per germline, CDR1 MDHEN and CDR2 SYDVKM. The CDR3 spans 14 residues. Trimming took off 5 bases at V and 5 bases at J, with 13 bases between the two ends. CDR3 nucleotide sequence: TGTGCCAGCAGTCTTGGGACAACGAGAAACACCATATATTTT. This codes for CASSLGTTRNTIYF.

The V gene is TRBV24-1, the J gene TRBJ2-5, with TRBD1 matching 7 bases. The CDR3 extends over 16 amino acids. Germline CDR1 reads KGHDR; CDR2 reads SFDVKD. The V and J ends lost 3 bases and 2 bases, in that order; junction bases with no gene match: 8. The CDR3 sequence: CATSDPGQRGQETQYF. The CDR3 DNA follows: TGTGCCACCAGTGATCCGGGACAGAGGGGTCAAGAGACCCAGTACTTC.

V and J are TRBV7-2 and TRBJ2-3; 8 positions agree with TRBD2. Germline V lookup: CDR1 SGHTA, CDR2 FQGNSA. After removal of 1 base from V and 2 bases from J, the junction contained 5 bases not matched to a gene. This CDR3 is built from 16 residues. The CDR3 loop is CASSLVGGGTTDTQYF. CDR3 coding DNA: TGTGCCAGCAGCTTAGTGGGCGGGGGGACCACAGATACGCAGTATTTT.

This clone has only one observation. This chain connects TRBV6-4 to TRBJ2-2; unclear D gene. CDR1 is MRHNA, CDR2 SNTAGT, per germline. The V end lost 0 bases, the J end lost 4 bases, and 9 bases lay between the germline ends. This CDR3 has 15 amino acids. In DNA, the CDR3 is TGTGCCAGCAGTGACTCCCCTACCCTCACCGGGGAGCTGTTTTTT. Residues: CASSDSPTLTGELFF.

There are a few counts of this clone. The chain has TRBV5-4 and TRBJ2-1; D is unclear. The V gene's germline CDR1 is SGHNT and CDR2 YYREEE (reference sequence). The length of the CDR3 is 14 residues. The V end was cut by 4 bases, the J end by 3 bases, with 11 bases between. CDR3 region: CASSLDGVYNEQFF. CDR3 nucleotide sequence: TGTGCCAGCAGCCTAGACGGTGTCTACAATGAGCAGTTCTTC.

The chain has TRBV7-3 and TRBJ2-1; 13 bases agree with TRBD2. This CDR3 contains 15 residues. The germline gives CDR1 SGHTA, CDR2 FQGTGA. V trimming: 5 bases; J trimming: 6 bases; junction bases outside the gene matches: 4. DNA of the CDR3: TGTGCCAGCAGCCCCACTAGCGGGGGGGCCAATGAGCAGTTCTTC. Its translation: CASSPTSGGANEQFF.

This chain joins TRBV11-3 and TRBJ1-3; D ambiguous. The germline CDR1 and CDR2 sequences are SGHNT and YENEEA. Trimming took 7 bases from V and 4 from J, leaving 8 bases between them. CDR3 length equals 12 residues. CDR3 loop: CASKGGGNTIYF. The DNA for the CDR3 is TGTGCCAGCAAAGGAGGGGGAAACACCATATATTTT.

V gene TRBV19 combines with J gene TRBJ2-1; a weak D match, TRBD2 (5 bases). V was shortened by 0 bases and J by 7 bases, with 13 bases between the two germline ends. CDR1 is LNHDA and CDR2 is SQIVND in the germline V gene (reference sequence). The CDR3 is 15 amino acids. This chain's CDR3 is CASSIDPDSLNEQFF. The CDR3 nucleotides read TGTGCCAGTAGTATAGACCCGGACTCCCTGAATGAGCAGTTCTTC.

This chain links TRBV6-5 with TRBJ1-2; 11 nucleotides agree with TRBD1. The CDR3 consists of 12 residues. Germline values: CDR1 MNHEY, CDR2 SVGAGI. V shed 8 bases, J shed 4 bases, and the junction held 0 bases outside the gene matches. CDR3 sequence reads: CASGTGGYGYTF. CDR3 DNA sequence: TGTGCCAGCGGGACAGGGGGCTATGGCTACACCTTC.

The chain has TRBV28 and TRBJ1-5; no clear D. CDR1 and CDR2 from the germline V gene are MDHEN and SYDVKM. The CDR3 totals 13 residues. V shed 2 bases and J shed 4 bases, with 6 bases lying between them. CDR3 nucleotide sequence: TGTGCCAGCAGTTTAATCAGAAATCAGCCCCAGCATTTT. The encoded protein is CASSLIRNQPQHF.

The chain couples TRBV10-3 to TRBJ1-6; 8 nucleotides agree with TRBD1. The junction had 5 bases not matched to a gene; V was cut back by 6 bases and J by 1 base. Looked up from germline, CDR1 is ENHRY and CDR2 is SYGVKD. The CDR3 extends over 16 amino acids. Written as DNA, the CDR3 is TGTGCCATCAGGCCAGGGGGCGCATCCTATAATTCACCCCTCCACTTT. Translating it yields CAIRPGGASYNSPLHF.

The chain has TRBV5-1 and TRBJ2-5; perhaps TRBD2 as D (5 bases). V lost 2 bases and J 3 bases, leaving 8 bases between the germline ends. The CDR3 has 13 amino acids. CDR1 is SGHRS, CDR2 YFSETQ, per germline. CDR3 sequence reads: CASSFSAEETQYF. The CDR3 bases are TGCGCCAGCAGCTTCTCAGCGGAAGAGACCCAGTACTTC.

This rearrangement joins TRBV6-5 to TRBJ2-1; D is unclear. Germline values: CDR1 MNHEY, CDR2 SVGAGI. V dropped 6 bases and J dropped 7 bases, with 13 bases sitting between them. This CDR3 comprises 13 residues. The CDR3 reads CASSLTERNEQFF. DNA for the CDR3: TGTGCCAGCAGCCTAACCGAGAGGAATGAGCAGTTCTTC.

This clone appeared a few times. Here the CDR3 DNA reads TGTGCCAGCAGTGCCGGGACAGTGAATGAAAAACTGTTTTTT. Protein: CASSAGTVNEKLFF. The chain couples TRBV2 to TRBJ1-4; 7 nucleotides agree with TRBD1. Germline V gene sequence: CDR1 SNHLY, CDR2 FYNNEI. The CDR3 runs to 14 residues. V lost 4 bases, J lost 5 bases, and 4 bases stayed unmatched.

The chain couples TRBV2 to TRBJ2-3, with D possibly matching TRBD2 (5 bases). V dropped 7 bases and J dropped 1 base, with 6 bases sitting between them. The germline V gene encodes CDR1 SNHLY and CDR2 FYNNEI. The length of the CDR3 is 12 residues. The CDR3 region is CASTRGTDTQYF. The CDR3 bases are TGTGCCAGCACGAGGGGCACAGATACGCAGTATTTT. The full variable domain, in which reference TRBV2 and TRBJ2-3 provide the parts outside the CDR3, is EPEVTQTPSHQVTQMGQEVILRCVPISNHLYFYWYRQILGQKVEFLVSFYNNEISEKSEIFDDQFSVERPDGSNFTLKIRSTKLEDSAMYFCASTRGTDTQYFGPGTRLTVL.

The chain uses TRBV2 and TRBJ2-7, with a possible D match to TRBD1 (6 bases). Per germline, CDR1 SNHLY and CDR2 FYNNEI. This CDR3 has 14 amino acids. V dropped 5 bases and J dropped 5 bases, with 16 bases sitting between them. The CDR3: CASSFDRNRDEQYF. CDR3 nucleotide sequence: TGTGCCAGCAGTTTCGACAGGAACCGAGACGAGCAGTACTTC.

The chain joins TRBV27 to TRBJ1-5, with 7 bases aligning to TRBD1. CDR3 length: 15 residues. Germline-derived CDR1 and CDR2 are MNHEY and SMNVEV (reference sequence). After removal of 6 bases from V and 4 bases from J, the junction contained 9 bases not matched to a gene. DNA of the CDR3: TGTGCCAGCAGGCCCGGGACAGCAGCTAATCAGCCCCAGCATTTT. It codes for CASRPGTAANQPQHF.

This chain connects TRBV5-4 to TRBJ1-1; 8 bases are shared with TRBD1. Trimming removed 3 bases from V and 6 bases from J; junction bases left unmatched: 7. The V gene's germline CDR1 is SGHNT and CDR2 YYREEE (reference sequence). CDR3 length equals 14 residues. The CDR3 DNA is TGTGCCAGCAGCTCCCTCCAGGGGGCCGCTGAAGCTTTCTTT. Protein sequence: CASSSLQGAAEAFF.

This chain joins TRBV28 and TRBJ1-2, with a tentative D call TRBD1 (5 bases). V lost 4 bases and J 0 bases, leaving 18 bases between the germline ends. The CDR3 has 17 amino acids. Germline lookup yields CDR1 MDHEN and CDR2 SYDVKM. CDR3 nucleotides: TGTGCCAGCAGTTCCGGGATCGGGGGGGGAGCTAACTATGGCTACACCTTC. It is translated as CASSSGIGGGANYGYTF.

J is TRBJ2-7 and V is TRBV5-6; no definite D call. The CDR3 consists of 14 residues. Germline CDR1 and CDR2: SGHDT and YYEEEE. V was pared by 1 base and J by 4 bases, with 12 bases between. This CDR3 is CASSLNGRSYEQYF. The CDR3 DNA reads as TGTGCCAGCAGCTTGAATGGCAGATCGTACGAGCAGTACTTC.

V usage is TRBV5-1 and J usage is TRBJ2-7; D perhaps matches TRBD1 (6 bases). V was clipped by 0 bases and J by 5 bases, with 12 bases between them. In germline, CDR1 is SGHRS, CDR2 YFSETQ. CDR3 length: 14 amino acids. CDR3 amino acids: CASSLAPGDHEQYF. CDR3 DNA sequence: TGCGCCAGCAGCTTGGCCCCAGGGGACCACGAGCAGTACTTC.